This T cell receptor (beta chain) is drawn from a study of cytomegalovirus exposure and HLA in healthy donors (dated 2017 in TCRdb). Looking at the study overall: An earlier analysis of some 600 of the donors reported 276 Gb of sequence data and around 120 million unique TCR beta sequences obtained from approximately 180 million T cells. Genome-wide SNP genotypes for about 60% of the roughly 670 donors were used in a later genetic analysis, which treated that subset as a discovery cohort. To predict cytomegalovirus infection status, the study brought together high-throughput TCR immunosequencing, statistical association of individual TCRs with disease status, and machine learning. A later analysis re-examined previously published TCR beta repertoires from several hundred donors and added high-resolution HLA genotyping to investigate patterns of TCR occurrence. The T cell repertoires of about 700 subjects were profiled by immunosequencing and related to cytomegalovirus serostatus. A separate validation cohort of roughly 130 different subjects was used in addition to the approximately 640-subject first cohort. Among about 370 genotyped donors of the cohort, an average of roughly 230,000 unique TCR beta nucleotide sequences was sequenced per donor, of which about 18% were non-productive. Typing coverage differed by locus: A, B, C, DRB1 and DQB1 were typed in roughly 629-630 donors, DQA1 in about 500, DPA1 in 606, and DPB1 in roughly 450. HLA typing covered class I and class II loci at four-digit resolution. Approximately 300 gigabases of sequencing data and roughly 81 million unique TCR sequences made up an early release that covered nearly 650 HLA-typed donors. Among the roughly 400 genotyped donors, approximately 76% belonged to the genetic ancestry cluster associated with self-reported Caucasian donors. All discovery cohort repertoires had been generated using a single sequencing platform. The study was designed to test whether signatures of past pathogen exposure could be identified by cataloging public T cell receptors. Roughly 5 DR-DQ haplotypes were treated as single units for association and clustering because of strong linkage in the cohort. Donor age, sex, ethnicity and CMV serostatus were collected together with the repertoire data. An earlier analysis of around 580 of the donors used high-throughput TCR beta sequencing to judge whether each TCR beta V gene segment behaved as functional or pseudogenic. The later analysis used no new phenotypic data to find candidate immune exposures, relying instead on TCR beta sequences and their occurrence across donors. What the authors observed across the whole study: A further reported finding was that TCR beta sequences accurately predicted the HLA-A and HLA-B alleles for most subjects in the first cohort. The authors suggested that the approach could potentially be extended to other disease states and immunological phenotypes. The classifier was reported to diagnose cytomegalovirus status with high specificity and sensitivity in both the original cohort and the validation cohort. A later genetic analysis associated a missense DCLRE1C variant with V-gene and J-gene trimming of TCR beta chains, and an independent cohort replicated the association. Most TCR sequences were observed very rarely across donors, whereas some public TCRs were present in many individuals. Approximately 18 rarely observed V segments, including chromosome 9 orphons, were excluded from the earlier analysis of approximately 500 of the donors because counts were too low. A cluster of highly shared sequence variants was judged likely to be a technical artifact of the sequencing pipeline. A few of the identified cytomegalovirus-associated TCR beta chains were confirmed in vitro to be specific for cytomegalovirus antigens. The 87-base-pair reads could not distinguish some IMGT-functional V segments, including TRBV6-2 and TRBV6-3, so those segments were excluded. A later analysis found that most CMV-associated TCR beta chains appeared HLA-restricted, with HLA associations seemingly driven largely by CMV exposure. Several of the top co-occurrence clusters appeared to be linked to parvovirus B19, influenza, CMV and Epstein-Barr virus, according to a later analysis. When HLA alleles, especially DR and DQ, strongly co-occurred, TCR associations were difficult to assign to individual alleles. The presence/absence analyses assumed that sequencing depth was roughly uniform across donors, and that assumption may not be true. At a false discovery rate of 0.05, a later analysis linked fewer than 20,000 TCR beta sequences to specific HLA alleles. The only immune exposure information available for the cohort was CMV serostatus. In this cohort, only TCR beta chains were sequenced, and detectable features were limited by the absence of alpha or paired-chain data. The study gave a list of 150 to 200 TCR beta chains associated with cytomegalovirus. Correlated functional status among segregating V segments might be attributable to linkage disequilibrium, but an unknown experimental factor could not be ruled out. A later analysis found that HLA-associated TCR beta chains were more clonally expanded and had lower generation probabilities than equally common non-associated chains. According to a later genetic analysis, donors in an Asian-associated ancestry cluster had fewer N-insertions in productive TCRs than the approximately 700-donor mean. In a later analysis, TCR association rates were found to vary across HLA loci, with the most associated TCRs seen for DRB1 alleles and the fewest for HLA-C alleles. Because HLA typing was unavailable for some donors at each locus, only the typed subset was used in association tests. In an earlier analysis of fewer than 750 of the donors, most TCR beta V segments were observed in productive rearrangements about 87% or about 30% of the time, broadly matching IMGT annotations.

The cohort was made up of about 610 healthy bone marrow donors. At the time of sampling, every cohort member was nominally healthy, though immune exposures that went unrecorded were likely present. The donor tested CMV seronegative and was one of the 352 seronegative cohort members. Each donor provided a peripheral blood sample, and peripheral blood mononuclear cells were used for TCR beta sequencing. The Qiagen DNeasy Blood Extraction Kit was used to extract genomic DNA from the blood cell samples. With regard to this clone: What this receptor recognizes is not known. No clone much larger than this one lies a single base away; base qualities are absent.

The protocol used for the library was the immunoSEQ multiplex PCR assay. For the multiplex PCR, a mixture combining 60 forward primers for TCR Vbeta segments and 13 reverse primers for TCR Jbeta segments was used. A multiplex PCR assay on genomic DNA amplified the CDR3 region of rearranged TCR beta genes. The amplified TCR beta libraries were sequenced on the Illumina HiSeq System as 87-base-pair reads. As for the original processing: In a later analysis, some 80 million unique TCR beta chains were counted across the roughly 670 repertoires, and roughly 11 million of these chains were shared by at least two donors. Raw reads were error-corrected and collapsed into unique sequences with a nearest-neighbor algorithm that merged closely related sequences to remove PCR and sequencing errors. Alignment of CDR3 sequences to IMGT reference sequences was used to assign V, D and J gene segments. For a sequence to be retained, a match of at least six nucleotides to both a V gene segment and a J gene segment was required. Rearrangements were called productive when the CDR3 lacked stop codons and stayed in frame with V and J; all others were non-productive. Following IMGT convention, CDR3 was defined as the stretch from the second conserved V-encoded cysteine to the conserved J-encoded phenylalanine. In an earlier analysis of roughly 580 of the donors, sequences lacking an unambiguous match to a single V gene segment were excluded. In an earlier analysis of about 590 of the donors, a V segment was called functional when productive rearrangements were above 56.7%, and segregating when the standard deviation between donors exceeded 5%. A statistical classification framework was built to diagnose cytomegalovirus status from the catalog of TCR beta chain sequences. In a later analysis, TCR nucleotide sequences were compared against IMGT/GENE-DB human TR gene sequences so that V and J genes could be assigned. Using the TCRdist pipeline, a later analysis assigned CDR3 sequences along with most-parsimonious VDJ recombination scenarios. In a later analysis, each TCR beta chain was defined by its CDR3 amino acid sequence together with its V-gene family, and reads lacking a unique V-gene family were excluded. In a later analysis, approximately 640 highly shared, low-generation-probability nucleotide sequences were removed to address suspected cross-contamination and a sequencing artifact. In a later analysis, a clonal expansion index was calculated for each public chain from normalized within-repertoire ranks of inferred template counts. A later analysis computed generation probabilities with a VDJ recombination model fitted to out-of-frame rearrangements, and checked the results against IGoR. A later analysis scored TCR-TCR, TCR-HLA and TCR-CMV co-occurrence with hypergeometric tests, applying a repertoire-size bias correction to TCR pairs. To estimate false discovery rates, a later analysis permuted the HLA or CMV assignments 20 times. A later analysis grouped co-occurring TCRs with DBSCAN, adding TCRdist sequence similarity when clustering within HLA-allele-positive subsets. Co-occurrence clustering excluded repertoires with fewer than 30,000 or more than 120,000 public chains, plus five with anomalous nucleotide sharing. The clones in this table, taken by TCRdb from immuneACCESS, are in-frame only. Not every clone is retained; where verified, under half of the shortfall comes from an unresolved V gene, and the cause of the rest is unknown. The V and J calls and clone size come from that table; D and trimming were worked out from the DNA. The sample table holds 150,000 to 200,000 clones, of which about 70% were seen once. Approximately 3% of the sample comes from the top ten.

Based on the germline V gene, the CDR1 and CDR2 sequences are MDHEN and SYDVKM. Trimmed from V: 4 bases; trimmed from J: 5 bases; junction bases lacking a gene match: 8. The CDR3 contains 16 residues, cysteine and phenylalanine counted. This entry keeps only the CDR3 DNA: 48 bases, framed from base 1. The chain joins TRBV28 to TRBJ1-1; 12 nucleotides in the junction match TRBD1. This receptor was obtained from a male donor in good health and CMV-seronegative. The sequenced sample was PBMCs. The DNA sequence is as follows: TGTGCCAGCAGTTCCGGGACAGGGGGCCTAGGGACTGAAGCTTTCTTT. Its protein is CASSSGTGGLGTEAFF. Beyond the CDR3, the reference TRBV28 and TRBJ1-1 genes provide the residues; the full variable domain reads: DVKVTQSSRYLVKRTGEKVFLECVQDMDHENMFWYRQDPGLGLRLIYFSYDVKMKEKGDIPEGYSVSREKKERFSLILESASTNQTSMYLCASSSGTGGLGTEAFFGQGTRLTVV.